A selection of T cell receptor beta chains follows, all from one sample in a study of tumor-infiltrating lymphocytes in primary liver carcinoma. TCRdb recomputed calls from the multiplex PCR reads with MiXCR, one row per CDR3 protein. The sample holds 300,000 to 350,000 distinct CDR3 sequences; roughly 60% are singletons and the top ten take 15% to 20%. The sample was peripheral blood. These receptor sequences come from a woman aged 25 to 39 with primary liver carcinoma and hepatitis B virus infection. CDR3s include the opening cysteine and the closing phenylalanine or tryptophan. The order of the fields is clone size, V gene, D gene, J gene, CDR3 protein, CDR3 DNA. A D gene is named only where the DNA matches it firmly. Size is omitted from some rows. Given values are once, few, many or a class for expanded clones.

clone size: few
V gene: TRBV5-6
D gene: TRBD1
J gene: TRBJ1-6
CDR3 protein: CASSTYRGYSPLHF
CDR3 DNA: TGTGCCAGCAGCACGTACAGGGGATACTCACCCCTCCACTTT

clone size: -
V gene: TRBV7-9
D gene: -
J gene: TRBJ2-1
CDR3 protein: CASSSGAEQFF
CDR3 DNA: TGTGCCAGCAGCTCGGGCGCTGAGCAGTTCTTC

clone size: few
V gene: TRBV28
D gene: TRBD2
J gene: TRBJ2-7
CDR3 protein: CASSHRAGGLDEQYF
CDR3 DNA: TGTGCCAGCAGTCATCGAGCGGGAGGGCTCGACGAGCAGTACTTC

clone size: few
V gene: TRBV6-1
D gene: TRBD2
J gene: TRBJ2-1
CDR3 protein: CASSDRAGEYNEQFF
CDR3 DNA: TGTGCCAGCAGTGACCGAGCGGGAGAATACAATGAGCAGTTCTTC

clone size: -
V gene: TRBV6-1
D gene: -
J gene: TRBJ1-2
CDR3 protein: CASSEERGVYGNTF
CDR3 DNA: TGTGCCAGCAGTGAAGAGCGAGGAGTCTATGGCAACACCTTC

clone size: -
V gene: TRBV5-1
D gene: -
J gene: TRBJ1-6
CDR3 protein: CASTQGPWQAYNSPLHF
CDR3 DNA: TGCGCCAGCACCCAAGGACCCTGGCAGGCCTATAATTCACCCCTCCACTTT

clone size: -
V gene: TRBV13
D gene: TRBD2
J gene: TRBJ2-1
CDR3 protein: CASSSGLEYDNEQFF
CDR3 DNA: TGTGCCAGCAGCTCCGGACTAGAATATGATAATGAGCAGTTCTTC

clone size: many
V gene: TRBV6-5
D gene: -
J gene: TRBJ2-3
CDR3 protein: CASSYSRAGTPKPTDTQYF
CDR3 DNA: TGTGCCAGCAGTTACTCGAGGGCCGGGACTCCAAAGCCCACAGATACGCAGTATTTT

clone size: -
V gene: TRBV12-3/TRBV12-4
D gene: -
J gene: TRBJ1-2
CDR3 protein: CASQSRGTYTF
CDR3 DNA: TGTGCCAGCCAGAGTAGGGGCACCTACACCTTC

clone size: -
V gene: TRBV30
D gene: TRBD2
J gene: TRBJ2-7
CDR3 protein: CAWVLAGGGPLYEQYF
CDR3 DNA: TGTGCCTGGGTCTTGGCGGGGGGAGGCCCGCTCTACGAGCAGTACTTC

clone size: -
V gene: TRBV11-2
D gene: -
J gene: TRBJ2-3
CDR3 protein: CASTRGLTATYTQYF
CDR3 DNA: TGTGCCAGCACCCGAGGACTAACGGCCACATATACGCAGTATTTT

clone size: -
V gene: TRBV6-1
D gene: -
J gene: TRBJ2-3
CDR3 protein: CASSSPCGLITDTQYF
CDR3 DNA: TGTGCCAGCAGTTCCCCTTGCGGATTAATCACAGATACGCAGTATTTT

clone size: -
V gene: TRBV5-4
D gene: TRBD2
J gene: TRBJ2-3
CDR3 protein: CASSHRGGTDAQYF
CDR3 DNA: TGTGCCAGCAGCCACCGGGGGGGAACGGATGCGCAGTATTTT